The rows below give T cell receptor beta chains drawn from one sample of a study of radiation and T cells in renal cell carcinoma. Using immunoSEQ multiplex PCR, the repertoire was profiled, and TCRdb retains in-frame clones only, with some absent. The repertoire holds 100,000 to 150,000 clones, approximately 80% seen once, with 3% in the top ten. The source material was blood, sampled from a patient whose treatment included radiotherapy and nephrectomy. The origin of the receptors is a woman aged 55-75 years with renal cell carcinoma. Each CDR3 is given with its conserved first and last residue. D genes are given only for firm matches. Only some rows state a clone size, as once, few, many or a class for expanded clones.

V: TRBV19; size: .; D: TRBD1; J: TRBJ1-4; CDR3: CASSLSLRQGANEKLFF; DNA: TGTGCCAGTAGTTTATCGCTCAGACAGGGGGCGAATGAAAAACTGTTTTTT
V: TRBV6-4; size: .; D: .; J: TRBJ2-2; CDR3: CASSDLAGAGELFF; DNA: TGTGCCAGCAGTGACTTAGCCGGGGCCGGGGAGCTGTTTTTT
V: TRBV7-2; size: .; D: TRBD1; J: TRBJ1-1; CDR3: CASSPRGTATREAFF; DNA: TGTGCCAGCAGCCCCCGGGGGACAGCTACCAGAGAAGCTTTCTTT
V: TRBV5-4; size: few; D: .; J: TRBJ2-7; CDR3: CASSLGHYEQYF; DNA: TGTGCCAGCAGCTTGGGACATTACGAGCAGTACTTC
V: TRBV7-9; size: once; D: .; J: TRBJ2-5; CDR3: CASSPTPAETQYF; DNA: TGTGCCAGCAGCCCGACCCCGGCAGAGACCCAGTACTTC
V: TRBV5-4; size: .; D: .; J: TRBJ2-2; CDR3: CASSLEGPKGLFF; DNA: TGTGCCAGCAGCTTGGAGGGACCGAAAGGGCTGTTTTTT
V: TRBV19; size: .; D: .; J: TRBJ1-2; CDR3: CASSTQGRPANYGYTF; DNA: TGTGCCAGTAGTACCCAGGGACGGCCAGCTAACTATGGCTACACCTTC
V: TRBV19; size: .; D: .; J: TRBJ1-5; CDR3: CASSSSSRGMSNQPQHF; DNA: TGTGCCAGTAGTTCCTCCAGCAGGGGAATGAGTAATCAGCCCCAGCATTTT
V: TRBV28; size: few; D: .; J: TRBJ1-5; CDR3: CASNGLNQPQHF; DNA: TGTGCCAGCAATGGACTAAATCAGCCCCAGCATTTT
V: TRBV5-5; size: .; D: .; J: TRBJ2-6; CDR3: CASSYQGPGANVLTF; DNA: TGTGCCAGCAGCTACCAGGGGCCCGGGGCCAACGTCCTGACTTTC
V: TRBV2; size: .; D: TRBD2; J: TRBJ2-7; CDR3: CASKGTSVYEQYF; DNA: TGTGCCAGCAAGGGGACTAGCGTGTACGAGCAGTACTTC
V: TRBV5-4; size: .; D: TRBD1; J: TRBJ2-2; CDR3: CASSIQGATGELFF; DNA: TGTGCCAGCAGCATTCAGGGGGCGACCGGGGAGCTGTTTTTT
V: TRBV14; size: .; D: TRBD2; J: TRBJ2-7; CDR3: CASSQETVLAGTYYEQYF; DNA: TGTGCCAGCAGCCAAGAGACGGTATTAGCGGGGACCTACTACGAGCAGTACTTC
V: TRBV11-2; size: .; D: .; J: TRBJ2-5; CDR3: CASSLGDKAQETQYF; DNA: TGTGCCAGCAGCTTAGGGGACAAGGCCCAAGAGACCCAGTACTTC
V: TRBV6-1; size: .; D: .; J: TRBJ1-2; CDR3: CASSTWGGYTF; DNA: TGTGCCAGCAGTACCTGGGGAGGCTACACCTTC
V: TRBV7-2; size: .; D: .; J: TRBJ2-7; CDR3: CASSLAGTNYEQYF; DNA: TGTGCCAGCAGCTTAGCCGGGACAAACTACGAGCAGTACTTC
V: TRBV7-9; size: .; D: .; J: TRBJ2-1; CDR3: CASSLAPTESSYNEQFF; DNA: TGTGCCAGCAGCTTAGCGCCTACGGAAAGCTCCTACAATGAGCAGTTCTTC
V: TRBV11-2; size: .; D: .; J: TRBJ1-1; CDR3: CASSLLNAVGRTNTEAFF; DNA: TGTGCCAGCAGCCTACTCAATGCGGTTGGCCGGACGAACACTGAAGCTTTCTTT
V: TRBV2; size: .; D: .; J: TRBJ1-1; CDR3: CASSVGARGNTEAFF; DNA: TGTGCCAGCAGTGTGGGGGCGCGGGGGAACACTGAAGCTTTCTTT
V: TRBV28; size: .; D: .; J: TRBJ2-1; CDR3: CASSFRARYNEQFF; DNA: TGTGCCAGCAGTTTCCGGGCCCGTTACAATGAGCAGTTCTTC
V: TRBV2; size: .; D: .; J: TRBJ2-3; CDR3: CASSPTDTQYF; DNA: TGTGCCAGCAGTCCCACAGATACGCAGTATTTT
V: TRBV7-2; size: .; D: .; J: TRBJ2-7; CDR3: CASSHDRHPTYEQYF; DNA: TGTGCCAGCAGCCATGACAGGCACCCCACCTACGAGCAGTACTTC
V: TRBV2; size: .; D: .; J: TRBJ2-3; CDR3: CASVRESTDTQYF; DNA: TGTGCCAGCGTGCGCGAGAGCACAGATACGCAGTATTTT
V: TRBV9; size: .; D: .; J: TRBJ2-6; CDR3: CASSEGTISSGANVLTF; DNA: TGTGCCAGCAGCGAGGGAACGATTAGCTCTGGGGCCAACGTCCTGACTTTC
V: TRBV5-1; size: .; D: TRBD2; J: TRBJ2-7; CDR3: CASSSGSGRTHEQYF; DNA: TGCGCCAGCAGCTCCGGTAGCGGGAGAACCCACGAGCAGTACTTC
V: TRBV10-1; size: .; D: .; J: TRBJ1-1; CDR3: CASSESWGPVAEAFF; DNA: TGCGCCAGCAGTGAGTCGTGGGGGCCGGTGGCTGAAGCTTTCTTT
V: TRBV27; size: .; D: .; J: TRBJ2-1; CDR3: CASKGPDEQFF; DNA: TGTGCCAGCAAGGGGCCCGATGAGCAGTTCTTC
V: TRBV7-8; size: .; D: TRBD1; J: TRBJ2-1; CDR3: CASSLLGQGTNEQFF; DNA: TGTGCCAGCAGCCTCCTGGGACAGGGTACCAATGAGCAGTTCTTC